This record looks at one TCR beta chain sequence and its context. Its antigen is not known. This sample is drawn from a study of Graves' ophthalmopathy and Graves' hyperthyroidism. Study-wide results and caveats: For predicting ophthalmopathy progression, the model had roughly 70% sensitivity and 72.22% specificity.

Excluded were patients with other autoimmune diseases, uncontrolled infections, pregnancy or lactation. Diagnostic conclusions were grounded in clinical symptoms, serum thyroxine, TRAb, thyroid ultrasound and orbital computed tomography. CDR3 size: 14 residues. Germline CDR1 is WNHNN and CDR2 is SYGVQD (reference sequence). V was cut by 0 bases and J by 3 bases, with 9 bases left in between. Amplification targeted the TCR beta CDR3 regions, with RNA transcripts as the source material. The first-round RT-PCR employed HTBI primers together with the Qiagen OneStep RT-PCR kit. A multiplex PCR was then performed as the second round. Each CDR3 protein gets one entry after TCRdb re-called the multiplex PCR reads with MiXCR. The sample has 500,000 to 700,000 distinct CDR3 sequences; less than 45% are singletons.

The clonotype originates from an adult man with Graves' hyperthyroidism. The rearrangement links TRBV10-1 to TRBJ2-7; a possible D gene is TRBD2 (6 bases). Sequenced sample: peripheral blood or thyroid tissue (not recorded which). The CDR3 DNA follows: TGCGCCAGCAGTGAGTCGACGGGAGACTACGAGCAGTACTTC. This gives the protein CASSESTGDYEQYF.